The 8 T cell receptor beta chains given below trace back to one sample, sequenced in a study of blood T cells in healthy people across ages. Primers used in a second PCR of roughly 7 to 11 cycles were a sample-barcoded 5' primer and a J-beta primer mix. TCRdb re-called the 5' RACE reads with MiXCR, one entry per CDR3 protein. This sample has about 1,600,000 distinct CDR3 sequences, with 40% to 50% found just once. Sequencing was performed on blood. The source is a woman between 18 and 29 years old in good health.

The CDR3 here is CASSPLGLDLDEYF. In nucleotides, the CDR3 is TGTGCCAGCAGTCCCCTCGGACTAGACCTAGATGAGTATTTT. This rearrangement joins TRBV12-3 or TRBV12-4 to TRBJ2-3; TRBD2 matches 7 bases. V gave up 5 bases and J gave up 13 bases; unmatched junction bases: 15. This CDR3 contains 14 residues.

The gene calls are TRBV12-3 or TRBV12-4 and TRBJ2-4, with TRBD1 as a possible D gene (6 bases). Gene TRBJ2-7 matches the end of the DNA better, so the J call may be wrong. The CDR3 contains 12 residues. Here the CDR3 reads CASKAGAGEQYF. The CDR3 region has the DNA TGTGCCAGCAAGGCAGGGGCGGGCGAGCAGTACTTC.

This clonotype came up a few times. The rearrangement links TRBV29-1 to TRBJ1-4, with 8 bases that match TRBD1. The CDR3 spans 16 residues. Germline values: CDR1 SQVTM, CDR2 ANQGSEA. The V segment lost 1 base and the J segment 7 bases; nucleotides outside the gene matches: 11. The chain's CDR3 is CSVEVSGGAGSEKLFF. The CDR3 DNA follows: TGCAGCGTTGAAGTCTCAGGGGGCGCAGGTAGTGAAAAACTGTTTTTT.

The chain links TRBV7-2 to TRBJ2-3; 10 nucleotides line up with TRBD2. Germline V gene data show CDR1 as SGHTA and CDR2 as FQGNSA. V trimming: 7 bases; J trimming: 0 bases; junction bases outside the gene matches: 19. This CDR3 has 20 residues. In DNA, the CDR3 is TGTGCCAGCACCGAACGGGAGCAGCGGGGGGGCCTATTTAGCACAGATACGCAGTATTTT. It is translated as CASTEREQRGGLFSTDTQYF.

The chain recombines TRBV24-1 with TRBJ2-1; maybe TRBD2 (5 bases). The J call may be mistaken, given a closer DNA end match to TRBJ2-7. This CDR3 comprises 17 residues. Germline V lookup: CDR1 KGHDR, CDR2 SFDVKD. In nucleotides, the CDR3 is TGTGCCACCAGTGATCGCGCTTCTGGGAGCTCCTACAATGAGCAGTACTTC. Protein sequence: CATSDRASGSSYNEQYF.

The chain joins TRBV12-3 or TRBV12-4 to TRBJ2-3, with 10 bases aligning to TRBD2. Losses at the gene ends were 3 bases for V and 5 bases for J; bases not matched to a gene: 17. The CDR3 runs to 19 residues. As DNA, the CDR3 is TGTGCCAGCAGTTTTCAGTCCAGCGGGAGGGCCGTTCTTGGAGATACGCAGTATTTT. This encodes CASSFQSSGRAVLGDTQYF.

This clonotype was seen only once. J is TRBJ2-3 and V is TRBV6-1; 9 bases agree with TRBD1. The V gene's germline CDR1 is MNHNS and CDR2 SASEGT. The length of the CDR3 is 16 residues. Trimming at V came to 0 bases and at J to 6 bases, leaving 7 bases not matched to a gene. The CDR3 reads CASSEARDRVSDTQYF. As DNA, the CDR3 is TGTGCCAGCAGTGAAGCCCGGGACAGGGTATCCGATACGCAGTATTTT.

The table lists this clonotype with a few counts. V and J are TRBV29-1 and TRBJ1-2, with 8 bases matching TRBD1. J was trimmed by 11 bases and V by 6 bases; bases with no gene match: 14. The CDR3 spans 13 residues. Germline CDR1 reads SQVTM; CDR2 reads ANQGSEA. The CDR3 sequence: CSVEKDRDFPYTF. The DNA for the CDR3 is TGCAGCGTGGAAAAGGACAGGGACTTCCCTTACACCTTC. Based on the CDR3 plus reference TRBV29-1 and TRBJ1-2, the full variable domain is SAVISQKPSRDICQRGTSLTIQCQVDSQVTMMFWYRQQPGQSLTLIATANQGSEATYESGFVIDKFPISRPNLTFSTLTVSNMSPEDSSIYLCSVEKDRDFPYTFGSGTRLTVV.